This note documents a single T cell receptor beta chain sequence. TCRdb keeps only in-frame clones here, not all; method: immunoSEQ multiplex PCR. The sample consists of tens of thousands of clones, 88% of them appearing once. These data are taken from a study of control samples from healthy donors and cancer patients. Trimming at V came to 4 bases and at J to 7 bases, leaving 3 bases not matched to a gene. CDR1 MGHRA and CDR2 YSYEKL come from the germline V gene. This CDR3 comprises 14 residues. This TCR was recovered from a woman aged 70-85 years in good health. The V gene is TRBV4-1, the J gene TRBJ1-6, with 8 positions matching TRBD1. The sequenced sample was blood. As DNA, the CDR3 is TGCGCCAGCAGCCTCGGACAGGGAAATTCACCCCTCCACTTT. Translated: CASSLGQGNSPLHF.